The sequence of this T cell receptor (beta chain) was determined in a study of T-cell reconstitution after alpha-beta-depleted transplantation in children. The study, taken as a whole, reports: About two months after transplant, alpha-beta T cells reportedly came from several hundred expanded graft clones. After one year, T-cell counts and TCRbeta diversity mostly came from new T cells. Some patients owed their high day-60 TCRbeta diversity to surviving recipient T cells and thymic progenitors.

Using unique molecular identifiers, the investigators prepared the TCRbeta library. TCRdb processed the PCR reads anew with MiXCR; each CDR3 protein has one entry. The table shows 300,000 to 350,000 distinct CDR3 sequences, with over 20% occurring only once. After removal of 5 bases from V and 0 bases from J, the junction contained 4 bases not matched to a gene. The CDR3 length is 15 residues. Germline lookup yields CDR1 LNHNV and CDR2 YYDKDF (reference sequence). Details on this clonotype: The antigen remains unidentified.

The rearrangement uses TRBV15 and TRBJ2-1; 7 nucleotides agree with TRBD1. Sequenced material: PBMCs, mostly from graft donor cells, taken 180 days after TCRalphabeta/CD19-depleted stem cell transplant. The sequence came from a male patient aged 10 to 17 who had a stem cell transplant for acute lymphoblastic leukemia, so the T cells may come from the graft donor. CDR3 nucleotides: TGTGCCACCAGCGCCAGGGACAGCTCCTACAATGAGCAGTTCTTC. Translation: CATSARDSSYNEQFF.